These T cell receptor beta chains were read from a single sample in a study of T cells in Graves' hyperthyroidism and ophthalmopathy. TCRdb independently ran MiXCR on the multiplex PCR reads; one entry per CDR3 protein. The data show about 480,000 distinct CDR3 sequences, with about 20% seen just once and less than 65% held by the top ten. What was sequenced was blood. The receptors derive from a woman aged 70-85 years with Graves' ophthalmopathy. CDR3s leave out the opening cysteine and the closing phenylalanine or tryptophan. Fields, in order: V gene, J gene, CDR3 protein.

v_gene: TRBV3-1
j_gene: TRBJ1-1
CDR3aa: ASSQSTRVYTEAF

v_gene: TRBV5-1
j_gene: TRBJ2-3
CDR3aa: ASSPRGSGRAQDTQY

v_gene: TRBV3-1
j_gene: TRBJ2-5
CDR3aa: ASSQPGLADLKN

v_gene: TRBV7-2
j_gene: TRBJ2-7
CDR3aa: ASSLGLAGGGREQY

v_gene: TRBV20-1
j_gene: TRBJ2-7
CDR3aa: SAIAGVYEQY

v_gene: TRBV29-1
j_gene: TRBJ2-1
CDR3aa: STPGWRAGLNEQF

v_gene: TRBV7-8
j_gene: TRBJ1-6
CDR3aa: ASSLVGSPGPLH

v_gene: TRBV10-2
j_gene: TRBJ1-4
CDR3aa: ASSELASNEKLF

v_gene: TRBV6-1
j_gene: TRBJ2-1
CDR3aa: ASSAPKGQF

v_gene: TRBV5-1
j_gene: TRBJ2-3
CDR3aa: ASSPTPTTDTQY

v_gene: TRBV20-1
j_gene: TRBJ1-2
CDR3aa: SARLDYGYT

v_gene: TRBV7-3
j_gene: TRBJ2-1
CDR3aa: ASSLLPGTLSSYNEQF

v_gene: TRBV11-2
j_gene: TRBJ2-3
CDR3aa: ASSPSAPTSTDTQY

v_gene: TRBV3-1
j_gene: TRBJ2-2
CDR3aa: ASSQDSTNTGELF

v_gene: TRBV20-1
j_gene: TRBJ2-3
CDR3aa: SARAAGGSGDTQY

v_gene: TRBV6-2/TRBV6-3
j_gene: TRBJ2-1
CDR3aa: ASSYPPIGGSEQF

v_gene: TRBV6-1
j_gene: TRBJ2-7
CDR3aa: AARDPAAGKDEQY

v_gene: TRBV6-1
j_gene: TRBJ2-7
CDR3aa: ASSKDRAYEQY

v_gene: TRBV6-2/TRBV6-3
j_gene: TRBJ2-7
CDR3aa: ASKLGNHHEQY

v_gene: TRBV10-3
j_gene: TRBJ2-2
CDR3aa: AISPTSGMNGELF

v_gene: TRBV6-2/TRBV6-3
j_gene: TRBJ2-2
CDR3aa: ASSYLLAGANGELF

v_gene: TRBV20-1
j_gene: TRBJ2-1
CDR3aa: SAGSGTSRDEQF

v_gene: TRBV3-1
j_gene: TRBJ2-2
CDR3aa: ASSQDPGDPGELF

v_gene: TRBV11-3
j_gene: TRBJ2-1
CDR3aa: ASSPGSHRNEQF

v_gene: TRBV18
j_gene: TRBJ2-7
CDR3aa: ASSQVGGGYEQY

v_gene: TRBV24-1
j_gene: TRBJ1-5
CDR3aa: ATSGPAHSNQPQH

v_gene: TRBV2
j_gene: TRBJ1-4
CDR3aa: ASRRGRDEKLF

v_gene: TRBV19
j_gene: TRBJ1-2
CDR3aa: ASSLTGLKIVGYT

v_gene: TRBV29-1
j_gene: TRBJ2-7
CDR3aa: SVAPAGGTYEQY

v_gene: TRBV7-2
j_gene: TRBJ2-1
CDR3aa: ASSFDGSGTRNEQF

v_gene: TRBV5-1
j_gene: TRBJ2-1
CDR3aa: ASIPPPQASGGDEQF

v_gene: TRBV6-1
j_gene: TRBJ2-7
CDR3aa: ASSSLLAGLYEQY

v_gene: TRBV12-5
j_gene: TRBJ2-2
CDR3aa: ASGSFSTGELF

v_gene: TRBV29-1
j_gene: TRBJ2-5
CDR3aa: SGRREETQY

v_gene: TRBV6-1
j_gene: TRBJ2-1
CDR3aa: ASVGLAGVHGQF

v_gene: TRBV12-3/TRBV12-4
j_gene: TRBJ1-1
CDR3aa: ASSLEGPNTEAF

v_gene: TRBV6-2/TRBV6-3
j_gene: TRBJ1-2
CDR3aa: ASGDSDGYT

v_gene: TRBV28
j_gene: TRBJ1-1
CDR3aa: ASRVTENTEAF

v_gene: TRBV7-2
j_gene: TRBJ2-3
CDR3aa: ASSLRAGTDTQY

v_gene: TRBV10-1
j_gene: TRBJ1-4
CDR3aa: ASSDGATNEKLF

v_gene: TRBV7-6
j_gene: TRBJ2-1
CDR3aa: ASSYGTELLSYNEQF

v_gene: TRBV7-2
j_gene: TRBJ1-2
CDR3aa: ASSPNIDRAEGYT

v_gene: TRBV20-1
j_gene: TRBJ2-7
CDR3aa: SAGGKQGTEQY

v_gene: TRBV5-1
j_gene: TRBJ2-1
CDR3aa: ASSLSTSIPNEQF

v_gene: TRBV20-1
j_gene: TRBJ2-7
CDR3aa: SAPGQGIYEQY

v_gene: TRBV6-4
j_gene: TRBJ2-2
CDR3aa: ASTTSRVRTYTGELF

v_gene: TRBV7-3
j_gene: TRBJ2-4
CDR3aa: ASSESGLAKNIQY

v_gene: TRBV7-9
j_gene: TRBJ2-7
CDR3aa: ASSIPLGPQDEQY

v_gene: TRBV2
j_gene: TRBJ1-5
CDR3aa: ATGTPNQPQH

v_gene: TRBV11-2
j_gene: TRBJ2-7
CDR3aa: ASSIQGGYEQY

v_gene: TRBV13
j_gene: TRBJ1-2
CDR3aa: ASSSPGRSYGYT

v_gene: TRBV11-1
j_gene: TRBJ2-1
CDR3aa: ASSPRGRSSYNEQF

v_gene: TRBV29-1
j_gene: TRBJ1-1
CDR3aa: SVEVFGQGETEAF

v_gene: TRBV20-1
j_gene: TRBJ1-5
CDR3aa: SASEDYVQPQH

v_gene: TRBV12-3/TRBV12-4
j_gene: TRBJ2-3
CDR3aa: ASREGRGRWTDTQY

v_gene: TRBV6-1
j_gene: TRBJ1-6
CDR3aa: ASSDGFRTLH